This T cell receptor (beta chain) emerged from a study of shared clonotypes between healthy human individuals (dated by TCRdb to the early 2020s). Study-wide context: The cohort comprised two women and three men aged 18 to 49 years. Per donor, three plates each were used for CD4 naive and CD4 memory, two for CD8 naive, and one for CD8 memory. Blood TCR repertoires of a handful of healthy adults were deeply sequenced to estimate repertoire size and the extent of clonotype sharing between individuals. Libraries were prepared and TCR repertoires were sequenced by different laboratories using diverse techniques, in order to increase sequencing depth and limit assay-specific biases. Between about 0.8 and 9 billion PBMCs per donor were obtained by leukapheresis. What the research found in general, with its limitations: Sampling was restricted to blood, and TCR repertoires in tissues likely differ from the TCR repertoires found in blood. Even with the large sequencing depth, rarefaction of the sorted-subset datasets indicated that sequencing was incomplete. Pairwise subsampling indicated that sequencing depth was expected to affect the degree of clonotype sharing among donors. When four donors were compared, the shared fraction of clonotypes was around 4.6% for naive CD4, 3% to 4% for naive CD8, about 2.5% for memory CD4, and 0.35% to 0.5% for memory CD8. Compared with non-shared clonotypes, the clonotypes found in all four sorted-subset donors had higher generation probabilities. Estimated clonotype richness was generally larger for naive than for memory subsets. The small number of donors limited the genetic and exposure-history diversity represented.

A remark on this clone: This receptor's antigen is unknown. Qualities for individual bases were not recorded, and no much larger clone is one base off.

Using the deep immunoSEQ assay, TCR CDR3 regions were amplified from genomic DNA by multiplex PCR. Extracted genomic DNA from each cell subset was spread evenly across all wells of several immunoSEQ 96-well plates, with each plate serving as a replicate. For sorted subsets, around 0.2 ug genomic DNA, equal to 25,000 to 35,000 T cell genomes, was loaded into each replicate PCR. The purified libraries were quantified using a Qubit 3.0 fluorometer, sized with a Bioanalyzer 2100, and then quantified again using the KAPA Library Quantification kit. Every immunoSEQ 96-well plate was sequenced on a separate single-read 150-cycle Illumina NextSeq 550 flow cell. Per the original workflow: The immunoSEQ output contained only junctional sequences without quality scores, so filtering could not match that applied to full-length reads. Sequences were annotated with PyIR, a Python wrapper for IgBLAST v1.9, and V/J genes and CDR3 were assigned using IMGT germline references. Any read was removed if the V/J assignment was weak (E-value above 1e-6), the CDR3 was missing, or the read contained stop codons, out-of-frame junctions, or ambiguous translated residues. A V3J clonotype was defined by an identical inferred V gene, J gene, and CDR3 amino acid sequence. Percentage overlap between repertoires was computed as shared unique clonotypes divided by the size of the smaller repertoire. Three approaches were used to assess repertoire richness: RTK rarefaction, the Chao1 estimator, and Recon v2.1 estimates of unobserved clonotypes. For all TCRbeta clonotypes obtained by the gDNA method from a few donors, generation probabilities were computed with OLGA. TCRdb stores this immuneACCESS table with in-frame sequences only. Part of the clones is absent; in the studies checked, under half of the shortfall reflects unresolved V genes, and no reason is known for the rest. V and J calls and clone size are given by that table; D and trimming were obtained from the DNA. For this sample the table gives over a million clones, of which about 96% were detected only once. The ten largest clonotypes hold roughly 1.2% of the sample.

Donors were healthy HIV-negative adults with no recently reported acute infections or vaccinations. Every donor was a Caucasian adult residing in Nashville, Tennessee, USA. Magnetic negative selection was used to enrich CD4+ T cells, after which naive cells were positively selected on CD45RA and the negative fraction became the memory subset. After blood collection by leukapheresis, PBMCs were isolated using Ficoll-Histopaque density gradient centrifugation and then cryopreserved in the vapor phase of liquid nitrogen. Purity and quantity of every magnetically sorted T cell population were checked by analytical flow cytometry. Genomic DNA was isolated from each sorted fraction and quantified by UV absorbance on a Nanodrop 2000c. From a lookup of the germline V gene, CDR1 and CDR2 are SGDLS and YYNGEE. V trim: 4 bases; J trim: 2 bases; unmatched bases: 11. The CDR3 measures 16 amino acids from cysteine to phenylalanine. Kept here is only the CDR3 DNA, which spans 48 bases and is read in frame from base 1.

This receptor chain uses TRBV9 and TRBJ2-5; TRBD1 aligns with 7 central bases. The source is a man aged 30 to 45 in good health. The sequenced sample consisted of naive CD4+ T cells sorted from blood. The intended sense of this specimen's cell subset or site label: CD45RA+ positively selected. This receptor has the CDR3 CASSMSGQITQETQYF. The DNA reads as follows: TGTGCCAGCAGCATGTCGGGACAGATTACTCAAGAGACCCAGTACTTC.